This TCR beta chain emerged from a study of T cell responses to AZD1222 COVID-19 vaccine. The germline V gene encodes CDR1 SGHRS and CDR2 YFSETQ. With V trimmed by 6 bases and J by 5 bases, 5 bases remained unmatched. CDR3 length: 14 residues. As concerns this clone: What it binds is not known.

Notes on the study in general: The study sampled repertoires only after the peak T cell response.

Only in-frame clones appear in the TCRdb table, and some are missing; sequencing was by immunoSEQ multiplex PCR. The sample includes about 140,000 clones, 80% to 95% seen only once; the top ten take 3% to 4%. Sequencing was performed on peripheral blood, taken 28 days after the second AZD1222 dose. The V call is TRBV5-1, the J call TRBJ2-4; 10 nucleotides agree with TRBD2. The source of this sequence is an adult who received the AZD1222 COVID-19 vaccine. CDR3 loop: CASTSTSGENIQYF. CDR3 in DNA: TGCGCCAGCACCTCCACTAGCGGGGAAAACATTCAGTACTTC.